Below, one T cell receptor (beta chain) is given with its context. This clonotype turned up a few times. The clone's antigen remains unknown. The sample holds no much larger clone one base away, and base qualities are not on file. V has 0 bases trimmed and J has 5 bases trimmed; junction bases matching no gene number 2. CDR1 and CDR2, per the germline V gene, are MGHDK and SYGVNS. The cysteine opens and the phenylalanine closes a CDR3 of 14 amino acids. Only CDR3 DNA is held: 42 bases, read in frame from base 1. The method behind the library was RT-PCR. Sequencing instrument: Illumina HiSeq 2500. TCRdb took the public reads, trimmed them with fastp at Q25, ran MiXCR for clone calling and kept in-frame beta chains. Records with the same CDR3 protein are collapsed into one entry carrying the most frequent genes and DNA. The sample records almost 250,000 distinct CDR3 sequences, 12% of which are singletons. The ten largest clones take up 7.8% of the sample.

The data belong to a study of response to subunit inactivated influenza vaccine listed by TCRdb under 2018. Regarding the research as a whole: Deep quantitative T cell receptor repertoire profiling was used in the study to track responses to a trivalent subunit inactivated influenza vaccine.

Study-level results and caveats: The authors proposed that each seasonal influenza vaccination may bring in only a limited number of new T cells.

The receptor comes from a man aged 50-60 years who received an inactivated influenza vaccine. Donor details come from another sample of the same person, matched by shared clones. The chain uses TRBV25-1 and TRBJ2-5; the central 8 bases match TRBD2. Here the sequenced sample was non-naive T cells sorted from PBMCs, taken roughly 2 weeks before vaccination. The intended sense of this specimen's cell subset or site label: memory T cell fraction. The CDR3 region has the sequence CASSEYGGGETQYF. The DNA is TGTGCCAGCAGTGAATACGGGGGGGGGGAGACCCAGTACTTC.